This TCR beta chain originates from a study of long-term antiretroviral therapy in people with HIV (dated by TCRdb to between 2021 and 2022). For context, the study as a whole: The earliest samples were collected roughly a decade before the 2015 WHO recommendation for immediate ART, at a time when ART was usually postponed until CD4 counts fell. Whether ART initiation and durable HIV suppression were associated with changes in peripheral blood TRB repertoire composition and diversity was tested in a retrospective serial study. About 35% of the 30 participants with HIV were female. The cohort contributed over 150 cryopreserved PBMC samples from 30 adults with confirmed HIV infection, collected serially over a mean of about six years (range 1-12). No cross-contamination during QIAcube processing turned up in test extractions that ran a monoclonal T-cell line alongside approximately 35 polyclonal samples. Broad study findings and their caveats: Since PBMC availability was limited, sequencing covered only the TCR beta chain, with no alpha chain pairing. Because pre-ART samples had limited cell numbers, unsorted PBMC were profiled rather than sorted CD4+ and CD8+ T cells. CDR3 length ranges in HIV repertoires were narrower than in controls, and network structure suggested an antigen-experienced repertoire with only a slight naive shift after ART. The samples span the years 2004 to 2017, and the ART regimens used may be less effective than current regimens. Inferences about post-ART repertoire changes were limited because no data were available on ART adherence, viral resistance or therapy changes. Starting ART was linked to a significant rise in TRB diversity, yet even after long-term ART the diversity remained significantly lower than in transplant donor controls. At every time point, the repertoire was dominated by expanded TRB clones first identified before ART initiation, although this dominance fluctuated and, in many PLHIV, declined after ART.

Participants were included only if at least one PBMC sample before ART initiation and at least two post-ART samples were available. Every participant with HIV received treatment in the United States of America. Cryopreserved samples of about 1-10 million PBMC were thawed and washed before DNA extraction. At the time of the earliest PBMC sample, participants with HIV were aged between roughly 20 and 55 years. Each participant contributed PBMC samples from 1-4 timepoints before ART initiation and 2-8 timepoints after ART initiation, with a median of 7 samples. For every participant, serial HIV viral load, CD4+ T-cell count, ART history and demographic data were obtained. A Qiagen kit on a QIAcube was used to extract genomic DNA from unsorted PBMC, with samples processed in batches of 12. For this clone: The specificity of this receptor is unknown. Base quality data are lacking; no much larger clone is found one base away.

CDR3 length: 13 amino acids, cysteine to phenylalanine. Here the CDR3 DNA is all that survives: 39 bases in frame from base 1. V and J are truncated by 2 bases and 6 bases respectively, leaving an intervening sequence of 10 bases. For CDR1 and CDR2, the germline V gene lists MDHEN and SYDVKM. Sequencing of the TRB variable region was done with the immunoSEQ hsTCRB v3.0 assay at survey level resolution. A depth of roughly 35,000-55,000 T-cell genomes per sample was targeted for TRB sequencing. An Illumina MiSeq with a v3 150-cycle kit was used to sequence the pooled TRB libraries. Per the authors' processing: Repertoire analysis was run in R within a reproducible Nextflow workflow that covered QC, data transformation and analysis. LymphoSeq2, an R package for exploring AIRR-Seq data, was used to implement custom analyses. A few samples that produced fewer than 5000 total TRB sequences were removed, so 200 or so HIV repertoires were analyzed. Among the 180 to 200 retained HIV repertoires, under 65 were collected before ART initiation and around 130 after ART initiation. Repertoires were downsampled to 5000 TRB nucleotide sequences, and summary statistics were averaged over 100 downsampling iterations. The analysis kept only TRB sequences whose CDR3 regions were at least seven amino acids long. Diversity was measured with a Shannon entropy-derived clonality score and the Gini coefficient. In repertoire networks, the top 5000 CDR3 amino acid sequences were linked whenever an edit distance of one separated two sequences. GLIPH2 predicted antigen specificity groups and MHC restriction for TRB CDR3 amino acid sequences. CDR3 amino acid sequences were matched against VDJdb and McPAS-TCR to flag known CMV, EBV, HIV or tissue antigen associations. Pre-ART, post-ART and control groups were compared with Wilcoxon signed-rank tests and Holm-Bonferroni correction. The immuneACCESS repertoire file appears here via TCRdb, limited to in-frame rearrangements. These files lack a portion of the clones; in checked studies, under half of the deficit traces to unresolved V genes, and the cause of the others is not known. V, J and clone size reflect that table, while D and trimming were determined from the DNA. The sample table shows more than 25,000 clones, and 87% are seen once. The ten largest clones add up to approximately 1% of the sample.

This chain joins TRBV28 to TRBJ1-1, with TRBD1 tentatively as D gene (6 bases match). Sequencing used unsorted PBMCs, obtained 2 years after starting antiretroviral therapy. The sequence derives from a man in his fifties or sixties with HIV. The bases read TGTGCCAGCAGTTTACCGGGGGCAGCTGAAGCTTTCTTT. It specifies CASSLPGAAEAFF.